This passage covers 19 T cell receptor beta chains from one sample sequenced in a study of post-analysis software for immune sequencing data. Points from the study as a whole: The five TRBV segments detected at higher frequency in patients than in controls included TRBV5-6, TRBV5-1 and TRBV20-1.

These TCRs' antigens remain unknown. Prepared TCR beta cDNA libraries contained unique molecular identifiers. TCRdb independently ran MiXCR on the PCR reads; one entry per CDR3 protein. Here the sample spans 600,000 to 700,000 distinct CDR3 sequences, around 60% being singletons. Sequencing was carried out using blood. Receptors were obtained from a girl aged 2 to 10 with multiple sclerosis.

The chain employs TRBV7-2 and TRBJ2-7; a possible D gene is TRBD2 (6 bases). The V gene's germline CDR1 is SGHTA and CDR2 FQGNSA. The CDR3 runs 12 residues. V shed 6 bases and J shed 0 bases, with 6 bases lying between them. The CDR3 DNA reads TGTGCCAGCAGGCGGGGCTCCTACGAGCAGTACTTC. Protein sequence: CASRRGSYEQYF. Full variable domain (outside the CDR3, taken from reference TRBV7-2 and TRBJ2-7): GAGVSQSPSNKVTEKGKDVELRCDPISGHTALYWYRQSLGQGLEFLIYFQGNSAPDKSGLPSDRFSAERTGGSVSTLTIQRTQQEDSAVYLCASRRGSYEQYFGPGTRLTVT.

This clonotype has a handful of counts. The chain links TRBV5-1 to TRBJ1-2; 10 bases are shared with TRBD1. The V gene's germline CDR1 is SGHRS and CDR2 YFSETQ. The V segment lost 3 bases and the J segment 8 bases; nucleotides outside the gene matches: 10. This CDR3 spans 15 amino acids. The chain's CDR3 is CASSSPGTGAWGYTF. CDR3 sequence (DNA): TGCGCCAGCAGCTCCCCCGGGACAGGGGCCTGGGGCTACACCTTC.

The chain recombines TRBV7-9 with TRBJ2-3, with no clear D. Germline V gene sequence: CDR1 SEHNR, CDR2 FQNEAQ (reference sequence). This CDR3 comprises 14 residues. Trimming cost V 3 bases and J 0 bases, with 7 bases left between them. The CDR3 loop is CASSFSASTDTQYF. The CDR3 nucleotides read TGTGCCAGCAGCTTTTCGGCTAGCACAGATACGCAGTATTTT. The variable domain in full, with the rest retrieved from reference TRBV7-9 and TRBJ2-3, is DTGVSQNPRHKITKRGQNVTFRCDPISEHNRLYWYRQTLGQGPEFLTYFQNEAQLEKSRLLSDRFSAERPKGSFSTLEIQRTEQGDSAMYLCASSFSASTDTQYFGPGTRLTVL.

This clonotype was picked up a small number of times. The rearrangement links TRBV4-1 to TRBJ2-3, with 8 nucleotides matching TRBD2. With V trimmed by 1 base and J by 6 bases, 6 bases remained unmatched. The CDR3 is made up of 15 amino acids. CDR1 is MGHRA, CDR2 YSYEKL, per germline. The CDR3 sequence is CASSQVGLATDTQYF. The CDR3 nucleotides are TGCGCCAGCAGCCAAGTCGGACTAGCTACGGATACGCAGTATTTT.

This clonotype was picked up one time. This sequence joins TRBV20-1 and TRBJ2-1, with TRBD2 identical over 10 bases. Germline V lookup: CDR1 DFQATT, CDR2 SNEGSKA (reference sequence). Trimming took 0 bases from V and 7 from J; bases not matched to a gene: 9. The CDR3 has 16 residues. Written as DNA, the CDR3 is TGCAGTGCTAGAGATATCAGCGGGGGGGCTGGGAATGAGCAGTTCTTC. It is translated as CSARDISGGAGNEQFF.

This chain uses TRBV3-1 with TRBJ2-7, with D hard to call. Germline values: CDR1 LGHDT, CDR2 YNNKEL (reference sequence). V was trimmed by 0 bases and J by 6 bases, leaving 9 bases between them. The CDR3 sequence is 13 residues long. DNA of the CDR3: TGTGCCAGCAGCCAAGATTTGCGGCGCGAGCAGTACTTC. Amino acids: CASSQDLRREQYF.

The V call is TRBV29-1, the J call TRBJ2-2; TRBD2 matches 7 bases. Germline CDR1 is SQVTM and CDR2 is ANQGSEA. The V segment lost 7 bases and the J segment 1 base; nucleotides outside the gene matches: 3. The CDR3 length is 13 residues. CDR3: CSAREGNTGELFF. The CDR3 nucleotides are TGCAGCGCCAGGGAGGGGAACACCGGGGAGCTGTTTTTT.

This clonotype has just one count. The V and J genes are TRBV12-3 or TRBV12-4 and TRBJ1-2; D is possibly TRBD1 (6 bases). CDR3 length: 14 amino acids. Trimming took 6 bases from V and 6 from J, leaving 17 bases between them. The CDR3 spells CASSGSRGGDGYTF. The CDR3 DNA follows: TGTGCCAGCAGCGGATCCAGGGGCGGGGATGGCTACACCTTC.

The rearrangement links TRBV12-3 or TRBV12-4 to TRBJ2-7, with a weak D call TRBD2 (5 bases). The CDR3 extends over 14 amino acids. V lost 1 base and J lost 4, with 11 bases in between. As DNA, the CDR3 is TGTGCCAGCAGTTTAGGGGGAGTTCAGTACGAGCAGTACTTC. Its translation: CASSLGGVQYEQYF.

This chain connects TRBV12-3 or TRBV12-4 to TRBJ1-1; D might be TRBD1 (6 bases). The CDR3 is 16 residues long. V shed 2 bases and J shed 4 bases, with 17 bases lying between them. CDR3 in amino acids: CASSLSTPSGATEAFF. CDR3 nucleotides: TGTGCCAGCAGTTTATCCACCCCCTCAGGGGCCACTGAAGCTTTCTTT.

This clonotype was counted a single time. The CDR3 DNA sequence: TGCGCCAGCAGCTTAACAGCGGGAGGGTCACGGGAGCAGTACTTC. This sequence encodes CASSLTAGGSREQYF. The chain employs TRBV5-1 and TRBJ2-7; 10 bases align to TRBD2. Germline-derived CDR1 and CDR2 are SGHRS and YFSETQ. The V and J ends lost 2 bases and 7 bases, in that order; junction bases with no gene match: 9. The CDR3 totals 15 residues.

This chain joins TRBV6-2 or TRBV6-3 and TRBJ2-4, with D hard to call. CDR3 size: 11 residues. CDR1 MNHEY and CDR2 SVGEGT come from the germline V gene. The V end was cut by 2 bases, the J end by 13 bases, with 9 bases between. The CDR3 loop reads CASSYGTAQYF. CDR3 DNA sequence: TGTGCCAGCAGTTACGGAACAGCGCAGTACTTC.

The chain employs TRBV28 and TRBJ2-3, with TRBD2 as a possible D gene (6 bases). The CDR3 runs to 12 residues. Per germline, CDR1 MDHEN and CDR2 SYDVKM. Trimming left V 4 bases short and J 9 bases short, with 11 bases between. In DNA, the CDR3 is TGTGCCAGCAGTTCCTTTAGCGGAACGCAGTATTTT. Translated: CASSSFSGTQYF.

The J gene is TRBJ2-7, the V gene TRBV12-3 or TRBV12-4; D gene uncertain. V lost 5 bases to trimming and J lost 2 bases, with 10 bases between them. The CDR3 sequence is 13 residues long. The CDR3 protein is CASSVYETYEQYF. The CDR3 nucleotides read TGTGCCAGCAGTGTGTACGAGACCTACGAGCAGTACTTC.

J is TRBJ1-1 and V is TRBV6-2 or TRBV6-3, with 7 bases aligning to TRBD1. Germline loops: CDR1 MNHEY, CDR2 SVGEGT. This CDR3 has 15 amino acids. V gave up 2 bases and J gave up 3 bases; unmatched junction bases: 6. CDR3: CASSYPGTVDTEAFF. CDR3 bases: TGTGCCAGCAGTTACCCCGGGACAGTCGACACTGAAGCTTTCTTT.

The chain recombines TRBV30 with TRBJ2-1; no definite D call. The DNA end favors TRBJ2-7, so the J call may be wrong. CDR1 and CDR2 from the germline V gene are GTSNPN and SVGIG (reference sequence). CDR3 length: 13 amino acids. CDR3 in amino acids: CAWSASRPYEQYF. CDR3 in DNA: TGTGCCTGGAGCGCGTCCCGGCCCTACGAGCAGTACTTC.

The chain carries TRBV6-1 and TRBJ2-1; D tentatively reads TRBD1 or TRBD2 (5 bases each). CDR1 and CDR2 (germline): MNHNS, SASEGT. The V end was cut by 3 bases, the J end by 8 bases, with 5 bases between. The CDR3 extends over 11 amino acids. This CDR3 reads CASSEGDEQFF. For the CDR3, the DNA is TGTGCCAGCAGTGAGGGGGATGAGCAGTTCTTC.

The chain joins TRBV29-1 to TRBJ2-1; 13 bases map to TRBD2. J gave up 5 bases and V 1 base, and 8 bases lay outside the gene matches. CDR1 is SQVTM, CDR2 ANQGSEA, per germline. CDR3 length: 17 residues. CDR3 bases: TGCAGCGTTGAAGGGACTAGCGGGGGAGCCACAGACAATGAGCAGTTCTTC. Its translation: CSVEGTSGGATDNEQFF.

V is TRBV10-3 and J is TRBJ2-7; 12 nucleotides match TRBD2. The CDR3 loop spans 14 amino acids. Germline values: CDR1 ENHRY, CDR2 SYGVKD. V shed 8 bases, J shed 6 bases, and the junction held 8 bases outside the gene matches. The CDR3 spells CAIRTSGKQGEQYF. CDR3 nucleotides: TGTGCCATCCGGACTAGCGGGAAACAAGGCGAGCAGTACTTC.